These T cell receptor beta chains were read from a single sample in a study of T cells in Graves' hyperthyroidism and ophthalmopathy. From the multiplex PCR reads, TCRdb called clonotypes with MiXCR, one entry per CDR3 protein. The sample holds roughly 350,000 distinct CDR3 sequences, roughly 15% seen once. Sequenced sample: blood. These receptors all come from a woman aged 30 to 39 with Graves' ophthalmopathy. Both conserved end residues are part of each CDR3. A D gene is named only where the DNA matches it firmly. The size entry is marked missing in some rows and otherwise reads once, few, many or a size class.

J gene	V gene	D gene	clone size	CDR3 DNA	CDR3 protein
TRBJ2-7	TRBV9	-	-	TGTGCCAGCAGCGTAGAACAGGTCTCCTACGAGCAGTACTTC	CASSVEQVSYEQYF
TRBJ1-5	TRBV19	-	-	TGTGCCAGTGCAAACGCGAGGGGCCACCAGCATTTT	CASANARGHQHF
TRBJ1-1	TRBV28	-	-	TGTGCCAGCAGACCAACTGGGTGGGGGACTGAAGCTTTCTTT	CASRPTGWGTEAFF
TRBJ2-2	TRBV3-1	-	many	TGTGCCAGCAGGGGACAGAACACCGGGGAGCTGTTTTTT	CASRGQNTGELFF
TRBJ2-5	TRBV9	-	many	TGTGCCAGCAGCGCCGACGTTAAGCCCCAGGGGGAGACCCAGTACTTC	CASSADVKPQGETQYF
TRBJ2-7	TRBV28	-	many	TGTGCCAGCAGTTTATCCCTAGGGGACGAGCAGTACTTC	CASSLSLGDEQYF
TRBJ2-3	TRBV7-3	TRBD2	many	TGTGCCAGCAGCCATGGTCGGGGGGGAGATACGCAGTATTTT	CASSHGRGGDTQYF
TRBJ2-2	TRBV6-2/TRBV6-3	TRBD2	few	TGTGCCAGCAGTTACACTAGCGGGGACACCGGGGAGCTGTTTTTT	CASSYTSGDTGELFF
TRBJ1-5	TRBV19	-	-	TGTGCCGGGGGGGAACTAGGCAATCAGCCCCAGCATTTT	CAGGELGNQPQHF
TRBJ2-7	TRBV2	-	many	TGTGCCAGCAGGCCGCCGGGGGTATGGGACGAGCAGTACTTC	CASRPPGVWDEQYF
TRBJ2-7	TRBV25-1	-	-	TGTGCCAGCAGTGAATTTGGAGTCTACGAGCAGTACTTC	CASSEFGVYEQYF
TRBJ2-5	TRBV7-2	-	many	TGTGCCAGCAGCTCGGGCGCCACGGACTCGGGTACCCAGTACTTC	CASSSGATDSGTQYF
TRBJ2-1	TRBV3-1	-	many	TGTGCCAGCAGCCAGTGGACTGTCTACAATGAGCAGTTCTTC	CASSQWTVYNEQFF
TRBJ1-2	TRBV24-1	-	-	TGTGCCACCAGTGCAAGGACAGATTATGGCTACACCTTC	CATSARTDYGYTF
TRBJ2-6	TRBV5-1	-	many	TGCGCCAGCAGCTTGGACTCTGGGGCCAACGTCCTGACTTTC	CASSLDSGANVLTF
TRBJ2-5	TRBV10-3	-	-	TGTGCCATCAGTGAGTCGAGCTGGGGTGGAGAGACCCAGTACTTC	CAISESSWGGETQYF
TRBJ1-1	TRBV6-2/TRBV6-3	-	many	TGTGCCAGCAGTTGGAGAACGGGATTTCCGAACACTGAAGCTTTCTTT	CASSWRTGFPNTEAFF
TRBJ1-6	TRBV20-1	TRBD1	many	TGCAGTGCTAGAGAGGGACAGAAAATTAATTCACCCCTCCACTTT	CSAREGQKINSPLHF
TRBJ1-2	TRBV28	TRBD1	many	TGTGCCAGCAGCACCCACCTGGACAGGGACTATGGCTACACCTTC	CASSTHLDRDYGYTF
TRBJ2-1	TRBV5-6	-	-	TGTGCCAGCACCCTGCTCGGATATGAGCAGTTCTTC	CASTLLGYEQFF
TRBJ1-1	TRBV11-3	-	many	TGTGCCAGCAGTCAGCAGAACACTGAAGCTTTCTTT	CASSQQNTEAFF
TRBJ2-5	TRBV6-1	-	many	TGTGCCAGCACCCAAGCCCCTGGGACGAGGCAAGAGACCCAGTACTTC	CASTQAPGTRQETQYF
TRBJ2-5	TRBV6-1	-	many	TGTGCCAGCAGTGAAGGGGGCGCGGGTGTGGAGACCCAGTACTTC	CASSEGGAGVETQYF
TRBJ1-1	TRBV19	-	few	TGTGCCAGTAGACACCCCAGGGGCACTGAAGCTTTCTTT	CASRHPRGTEAFF
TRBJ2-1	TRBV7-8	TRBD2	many	TGTGCCAGCAGCTTGCGGGTAGCGGGGATAAACAATGAGCAGTTCTTC	CASSLRVAGINNEQFF
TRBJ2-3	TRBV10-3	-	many	TGTGCCATCAGTGATACTTGGATGGTTAATACTCTGGGCACAGATACGCAGTATTTT	CAISDTWMVNTLGTDTQYF
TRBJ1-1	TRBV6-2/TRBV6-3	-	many	TGTGCCAGCAAAAGGTCAGTTGATGAAGCTTTCTTT	CASKRSVDEAFF
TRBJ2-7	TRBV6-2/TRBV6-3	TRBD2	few	TGTGCCAGCAGTTATCCGTCAGCTAGCGGGGGCCAACCCTCCTACGAGCAGTACTTC	CASSYPSASGGQPSYEQYF
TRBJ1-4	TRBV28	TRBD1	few	TGTGCCAGCAGATTGACAGGGCTACCCGAAAAACTGTTTTTT	CASRLTGLPEKLFF
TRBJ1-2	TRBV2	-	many	TGTGCCAGCAGCATACCGGCCAGGGTTACGGAGGGCTACACCTTC	CASSIPARVTEGYTF
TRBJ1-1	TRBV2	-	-	TGTGCCAGCAGTGGACCATCGGGGGTGAACACTGAAGCTTTCTTT	CASSGPSGVNTEAFF
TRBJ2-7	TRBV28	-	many	TGTGCCAGCAGTTCGACCAGGGTCGCTTCTTACGAGCAGTACTTC	CASSSTRVASYEQYF
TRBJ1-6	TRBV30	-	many	TGTGCCTGGAGGGCTTCTCGCGCTCATCGGTCGGCCTATTCACCCCTCCACTTT	CAWRASRAHRSAYSPLHF
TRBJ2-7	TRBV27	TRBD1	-	TGTGCCAGCAGGCGGACGACAGGGGGGATCTACGAGCAGTACTTC	CASRRTTGGIYEQYF
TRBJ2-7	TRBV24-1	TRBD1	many	TGTGCCACCAGTGATTCCGGGACAGCTTACGAGCAGTACTTC	CATSDSGTAYEQYF
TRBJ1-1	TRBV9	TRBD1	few	TGTGCCAGCAGCGCCTGGCTCGGGACAGGGAACACTGAAGCTTTCTTT	CASSAWLGTGNTEAFF
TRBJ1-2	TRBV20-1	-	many	TGCAGTGCTAGAGATGGTGGTAGGACCACAAACTATGGCTACACCTTC	CSARDGGRTTNYGYTF
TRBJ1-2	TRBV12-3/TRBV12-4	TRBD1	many	TGTGCCAGCACCCCGGGGGAAGGGGGCGCACCGGATGGCTACACCTTC	CASTPGEGGAPDGYTF